Following are 9 T cell receptor beta chains from one sample sequenced in a study of tumor and adjacent non-tumor tissue in lung cancer. RNA was extracted from bulk tissue without any cell sorting. This non-tumor lung sample came from over 3 cm beyond the tumor edge. Three rounds of nested PCR, following a modified ARM-PCR protocol, produced the TCRbeta library. Each CDR3 protein gets one entry after TCRdb re-called the multiplex PCR reads with MiXCR. This repertoire shows 50,000 to 70,000 distinct CDR3 sequences, roughly two thirds found once; its top ten account for more than 30%. Material for sequencing was distant non-tumor lung tissue. Receptors originate from a man between 65 and 85 years old with non-small cell lung cancer.

This clonotype occurred a few times. This may be a read error: a much more frequent sequence differs by one nucleotide. For the CDR3, the DNA is TGTGCCTCGCGGCGCCAGGCAAATCAGCCCCAGCTTTTT. Its translation: CASRRQANQPQLF. The V and J genes are TRBV6-1 and TRBJ1-5; D uncertain. This CDR3 contains 13 residues. Per the germline V gene, CDR1 is MNHNS and CDR2 is SASEGT.

The chain links TRBV6-6 to TRBJ1-1, with 10 bases matching TRBD1. The CDR3 consists of 14 residues. CDR1 and CDR2 from the germline V gene are MNHNY and SVGAGI (reference sequence). Unmatched junction bases numbered 7, after V lost 6 bases and J lost 6 bases. The CDR3 nucleotides are TGTGCCAGCAGCGGACAGGGGGAGAATGCTGAAGCTTTCTTT. Its protein is CASSGQGENAEAFF.

This clonotype was recorded at least ten times. The chain links TRBV4-1 to TRBJ2-2, with D perhaps TRBD1 or TRBD2 (5 bases each). Deletions cut 0 bases from V and 3 bases from J, with 17 bases between. Germline values: CDR1 MGHRA, CDR2 YSYEKL. This CDR3 region has 18 residues. CDR3 amino acids: CASSQEGPRASYTGELFF. For the CDR3, the DNA is TGCGCCAGCAGCCAAGAGGGGCCGAGGGCCAGCTACACCGGGGAGCTGTTTTTT.

Comment on this clonotype: A clone one base away is much larger, so this may be a read error. The chain couples TRBV5-1 to TRBJ1-6; 8 nucleotides match TRBD1. This CDR3 is built from 14 residues. Germline V CDR1 and CDR2: SGHRS, YFSETQ. DNA for the CDR3: TGCGCCAGCCAGACGGACAGGGCGAATTCACCCCACCACTTT. It codes for CASQTDRANSPHHF. Drawing the rest from reference TRBV5-1 and TRBJ1-6, the complete variable domain is KAGVTQTPRYLIKTRGQQVTLSCSPISGHRSVSWYQQTPGQGLQFLFEYFSETQRNKGNFPGRFSGRQFSNSRSEMNVSTLELGDSALYLCASQTDRANSPHHFGNGTRLTVT.

This clonotype was counted only a few times. Since a much larger clone is just one base distant, this may be a read error. The V gene is TRBV4-2, the J gene TRBJ2-1; D might be TRBD2 (6 bases). The CDR3 covers 16 residues. V was shortened by 0 bases and J by 3 bases, with 12 bases between the two germline ends. The germline V gene encodes CDR1 LGHNA and CDR2 YNFKEQ. The CDR3, as DNA: TGTGCCAGCAGCCAAGAGGCTAGCGAGGGCTACAATGAGCAGTTCTTC. It codes for CASSQEASEGYNEQFF.

Concerning this clonotype itself: In this CDR3 the conserved last residue, phenylalanine or tryptophan, is missing, so a read error is likely. The chain couples TRBV5-4 to TRBJ2-3; 10 bases are shared with TRBD2. The CDR3 runs to 18 residues. CDR1 is SGHNT, CDR2 YYREEE, per germline (reference sequence). The CDR3 reads CVSSLVLAGGPSTDMQYL. DNA of the CDR3: TGTGTCAGCAGCTTGGTCTTAGCGGGGGGACCTAGCACAGATATGCAGTATTTA.

This clonotype was seen only once. The chain has TRBV11-2 and TRBJ2-5; D possibly uses TRBD1 or TRBD2 (5 bases each). Per the germline V gene, CDR1 is SGHAT and CDR2 is FQNNGV. Between the trimmed V and J ends, which lost 6 bases and 13 bases, there was a span of 33 bases. The CDR3 is made up of 17 amino acids. The CDR3 loop reads CASRPYPGTAYQETRYF. CDR3 DNA: TGTGCCAGCAGACCCTACCCCGGGACCGCGTACCAAGAGACGCGGTACTTC.

Comments on this clonotype: A single base separates this from a much larger clone, so it may be a read error. The chain is built from TRBV20-1 and TRBJ2-4; D remains unclear. Germline CDR1 and CDR2: DFQATT and SNEGSKA (reference sequence). The CDR3 loop spans 18 amino acids. The CDR3 DNA sequence: TGCAATGCTACGTCAGCCCTTACCCCGTTTGTAGCCAAAAACATTCAGTACTTC. Its translation: CNATSALTPFVAKNIQYF.

The rearrangement uses TRBV24-1 and TRBJ2-1; TRBD1 matches at 7 bases. The germline gives CDR1 KGHDR, CDR2 SFDVKD. This CDR3 is 18 amino acids long. Trimming removed 4 bases from V and 2 bases from J; junction bases left unmatched: 13. CDR3 protein: CATSDTLDRVGAYNEQFF. Here the CDR3 DNA reads TGTGCCACCAGTGACACCCTTGACAGGGTTGGGGCCTACAATGAGCAGTTCTTC.